This record covers a single T cell receptor (beta chain). Its target is not known. The sample is drawn from a study of T cells in localized non-small cell lung cancer. Overall study findings and caveats: There was an association of higher blood T cell density with longer overall survival.

Generated by immunoSEQ multiplex PCR, the TCRdb table keeps only in-frame clones and is missing some. This table holds around 140,000 clones, approximately 88% found once. The CDR3 is 17 residues long. Germline V CDR1 and CDR2: SGDLS, YYNGEE. Trimming removed 0 bases from V and 2 bases from J; junction bases left unmatched: 4. The chain combines TRBV9 with TRBJ2-2, with TRBD2 matching 10 bases. This clonotype was obtained from a female donor older than 55 with stage I lung adenocarcinoma. The starting material was peripheral blood, obtained before any cancer treatment. The CDR3 DNA reads as TGTGCCAGCAGCGTAGCTAGCGGGAGTCCTAACACCGGGGAGCTGTTTTTT. As protein: CASSVASGSPNTGELFF.